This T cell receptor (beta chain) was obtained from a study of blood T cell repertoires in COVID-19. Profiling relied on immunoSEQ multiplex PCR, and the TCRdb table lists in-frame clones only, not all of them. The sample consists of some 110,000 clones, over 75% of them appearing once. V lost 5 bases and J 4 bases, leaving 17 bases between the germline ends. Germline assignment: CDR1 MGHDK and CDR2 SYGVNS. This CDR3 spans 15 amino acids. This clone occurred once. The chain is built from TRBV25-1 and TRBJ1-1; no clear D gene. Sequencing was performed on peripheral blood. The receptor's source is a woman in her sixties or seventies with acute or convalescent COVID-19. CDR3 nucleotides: TGTGCCAGCAGTCCTGTGAGGCAGGCGGGCACTGAAGCTTTCTTT. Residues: CASSPVRQAGTEAFF.